This TCR beta chain was found in a study of shared clonotypes between healthy human individuals. Study-level background: CD4 naive and CD4 memory each took three plates per donor, while CD8 naive took two and CD8 memory one.

Findings and caveats of the study: The researchers took only blood, and tissue repertoires probably look different.

Assay: immunoSEQ multiplex PCR; the TCRdb copy retains only in-frame clones and omits some. This sample has some 2,500,000 clones, with 93% found just once. As to this clone: Its antigen is not known.

The CDR3 sequence is 18 residues long. V lost 5 bases, J lost 0 bases, and 8 bases stayed unmatched. Germline CDR1 and CDR2: LNHDA and SQIVND (reference sequence). The sample comprised naive CD4+ T cells from PBMCs. Subset here: CD45RA+ positively selected. The chain has TRBV19 and TRBJ2-6, with 9 nucleotides matching TRBD1. The receptor was isolated from a man aged 18 to 35 in good health. Some clones in this sample may be carry-over from other donors' samples. CDR3 loop: CASSSRTGDYSGANVLTF. The CDR3 bases are TGTGCCAGTAGTTCGAGGACAGGGGACTACTCTGGGGCCAACGTCCTGACTTTC. Looking up the rest from reference TRBV19 and TRBJ2-6 gives the full variable domain: DGGITQSPKYLFRKEGQNVTLSCEQNLNHDAMYWYRQDPGQGLRLIYYSQIVNDFQKGDIAEGYSVSREKKESFPLTVTSAQKNPTAFYLCASSSRTGDYSGANVLTFGAGSRLTVL.